This record covers a single T cell receptor (beta chain). As to time point: pretreatment peripheral blood. Patients yielded 1 to 8 samples each, pretreatment and on-treatment. This record belongs to a study of PD-L1 blockade in urothelial cancer. Looked up from germline, CDR1 is LNHDA and CDR2 is SQIVND (reference sequence). With 6 bases clipped from V and 6 bases from J, the junction kept 8 bases outside the gene matches. This CDR3 comprises 16 residues. Repertoires were generated with immunoSEQ multiplex PCR, while TCRdb's copy carries only in-frame clones and drops some. The table has tens of thousands of clones, roughly nine tenths seen once.

The receptor was isolated from a woman in her sixties or seventies with urothelial cancer. The sample consisted of PBMCs, taken around atezolizumab (anti-PD-L1) treatment. The chain recombines TRBV19 with TRBJ1-6, with 10 bases aligning to TRBD1. In DNA form, the CDR3 reads TGTGCCAGTAGAGACAGGGGGCTGGCCCTTAATTCACCCCTCCACTTT. Amino acid sequence: CASRDRGLALNSPLHF.